A single sample gave rise to the 12 T cell receptor beta chains below, sequenced in a study of T cells after yellow fever vaccination. TCRdb itself ran the 5' RACE reads through MiXCR, one entry per CDR3 protein. The sample gives under 200,000 distinct CDR3 sequences, 6% to 7.5% of which show up once; under 3% is in the top ten. The sample was CD4+ T cells sorted from PBMCs, taken about 5 days after the first yellow fever vaccination. Every receptor here comes from a man aged 18 to 30 who received the YFV17D yellow fever vaccine.

As to this clonotype: This could be a read error, since a much larger clone is one nucleotide away. The chain combines TRBV4-3 with TRBJ1-5; D unclear. Germline values: CDR1 LGHNA, CDR2 YSLEER. CDR3 length equals 15 residues. CDR3 in DNA: TGCGCCAGCAGCAAAGATGCGGCAGGAATACAGCCCCAGCATTTT. Protein sequence: CASSKDAAGIQPQHF.

This clonotype was detected only a few times. This chain connects TRBV27 to TRBJ2-2; D is perhaps TRBD2 (6 bases). CDR3 length: 14 residues. Germline CDR1 MNHEY, CDR2 SMNVEV (reference sequence). Trimming took 6 bases from V and 5 from J, leaving 13 bases between them. The CDR3 bases are TGTGCCAGCAGCCCCTTCCGGGAGACCGGGGAGCTGTTTTTT. It specifies CASSPFRETGELFF.

The J gene is TRBJ2-3, the V gene TRBV12-3 or TRBV12-4, with D unclear. Trimming removed 3 bases at V and 4 bases at J, with 5 bases between. This CDR3 is 12 amino acids long. The CDR3 DNA follows: TGTGCCAGCAGTTTGATTTCAGATACGCAGTATTTT. Its translation is CASSLISDTQYF.

This clonotype was detected ten times or more. The chain joins TRBV5-1 to TRBJ2-1, with a possible D match to TRBD1 (6 bases). The germline V and J ends were trimmed by 1 base and 4 bases, with 9 bases remaining between them. This CDR3 has 14 amino acids. Germline values: CDR1 SGHRS, CDR2 YFSETQ. CDR3 in DNA: TGCGCCAGCAGCTTGACCGGGACATACAATGAGCAGTTCTTC. It codes for CASSLTGTYNEQFF.

The chain uses TRBV4-1 and TRBJ2-1; maybe TRBD2 (7 bases). V was clipped by 2 bases and J by 13 bases, with 18 bases between them. The CDR3 is made up of 14 amino acids. CDR1 is MGHRA, CDR2 YSYEKL, per germline. The CDR3, as DNA: TGCGCCAGCAGCCAACCGGGGGGCGGGGGAGTCCAGTTCTTC. It is translated as CASSQPGGGGVQFF.

This clonotype was counted many times. The chain uses TRBV4-3 and TRBJ2-7; D is perhaps TRBD1 (6 bases). Germline lookup yields CDR1 LGHNA and CDR2 YSLEER. This CDR3 spans 17 amino acids. The germline V and J ends were trimmed by 1 base and 2 bases, with 18 bases remaining between them. CDR3 coding DNA: TGCGCCAGCAGCCAAGGTTTTTCGCCAGGGGCAGCCTACGAGCAGTACTTC. This sequence encodes CASSQGFSPGAAYEQYF.

This clonotype occurred many times. The CDR3 bases are TGCAGCGTTGAGATCGAGGGGGCGCAGTATTTT. Protein: CSVEIEGAQYF. V is TRBV29-1 and J is TRBJ2-3, with a tentative D call TRBD1 (6 bases). CDR1 is SQVTM and CDR2 is ANQGSEA in the germline V gene. There are 11 residues in the CDR3. V lost 3 bases and J 10 bases, leaving 11 bases between the germline ends.

This sequence joins TRBV4-1 and TRBJ2-5; TRBD2 matches 9 bases. This CDR3 has 18 residues. The trim removed 0 bases at V and 9 bases at J, leaving 17 bases unmatched. The germline CDR1 and CDR2 sequences are MGHRA and YSYEKL. DNA for the CDR3: TGCGCCAGCAGCCAAGAACCCGGGGCGCGGGGGGGACGGAGGGCCCAGTACTTC. Its protein is CASSQEPGARGGRRAQYF.

This clonotype has at least ten counts. The chain carries TRBV20-1 and TRBJ1-6, with D uncertain. Germline CDR1 DFQATT, CDR2 SNEGSKA (reference sequence). The CDR3 runs 13 residues. V was shortened by 4 bases and J by 10 bases, with 14 bases between the two germline ends. For the CDR3, the DNA is TGCAGTGCTATTCTCACCTTCGGATCACCCCTCCACTTT. Its protein is CSAILTFGSPLHF.

This clonotype was recorded many times. The chain combines TRBV7-2 with TRBJ2-1; possible D gene TRBD2, 5 bases. V was clipped by 6 bases and J by 1 base, with 13 bases between them. In germline, CDR1 is SGHTA, CDR2 FQGNSA. This CDR3 is 15 amino acids long. The CDR3 sequence: CASRPGVESYNEQFF. The CDR3 bases are TGTGCCAGCAGACCCGGGGTAGAATCCTACAATGAGCAGTTCTTC.

This clonotype appeared many times. The chain uses TRBV3-1 and TRBJ1-6; D not resolved. The CDR3 is 15 residues long. The V gene lost 3 bases and the J gene lost 10 bases, with 16 bases spanning the gap. CDR1 LGHDT and CDR2 YNNKEL come from the germline V gene (reference sequence). This chain's CDR3 is CASSQRSTQGSPLHF. The CDR3 bases are TGTGCCAGCAGCCAGAGGAGTACTCAAGGGTCACCCCTCCACTTT.

The chain employs TRBV15 and TRBJ2-3; D is unresolved. The V end lost 1 base, the J end lost 6 bases, and 8 bases lay between the germline ends. The germline gives CDR1 LNHNV, CDR2 YYDKDF (reference sequence). The CDR3 covers 13 residues. CDR3 nucleotides: TGTGCCACCAGCAGAGGGGTTCAGGATACGCAGTATTTT. Translation gives CATSRGVQDTQYF.